This T cell receptor (beta chain) was identified in a study of T cells after yellow fever vaccination (dated by TCRdb to between 2018 and 2021). With regard to the full study: The SMART-Seq v4 Ultra Low Input RNA kit was used to prepare libraries from fractions with low cell numbers. Bulk TCR alpha and beta repertoires were sequenced longitudinally to track T-cell clones before and after primary and booster YFV17D yellow fever vaccination. Two healthy male donors, one aged 18 to 29 and one aged 30 to 40 years, made up the cohort. Blood samples were taken at several timepoints before and after primary and secondary immunization, and bulk PBMC replicates and cell subsets were isolated.

Based on the germline V gene (reference sequence), the CDR1 and CDR2 sequences are SGHNT and YYREEE. There are 15 amino acids in the CDR3, from cysteine to phenylalanine inclusive. The entry retains the CDR3 DNA only, 45 bases that are in frame from base 1. The full study reports these points: Computational filtering was needed because FACS-sorted repertoires could contain abundant contaminating clonotypes from the bulk population. Most clones expanded after primary vaccination (approximately 95% of CD4 and 80% to 90% of CD8) were re-detected after the booster, suggesting that broad memory maintenance occurred. The secondary T-cell response was weaker than the primary response but faster, peaking on day 5 instead of day 15. Because only a couple of donors were included in the study, the extent to which the findings can be generalized is limited. A small share of clonotypes was detected in both CD4 and CD8 compartments, with the overlap likely arising from convergent recombination.

In regard to this clonotype: Its antigen is currently not known. An end of the junction differs from the germline gene, which may be a read error.

The treatment or condition label of this sample denotes: live attenuated yellow fever vaccine strain. A standard Ficoll-Paque protocol was used to isolate PBMCs from peripheral blood. CD4 and CD8 T-cell fractions were isolated with Dynabeads CD4 and CD8 positive selection kits. TriZol was used to extract RNA from bulk PBMCs, CD4 and CD8 fractions, and dextramer-positive and dextramer-negative fractions. TCR cDNA was synthesized by 5'RACE template switching, which introduced a universal primer site and unique molecular identifiers. cDNA synthesis was primed from both the TCR alpha and TCR beta constant segments. Two PCR steps were used to amplify libraries, with sample barcodes and sequencing adapters being added in the second step. Sequencing of the libraries was done on either Illumina HiSeq 2500 (2x100 bp) or NovaSeq (2x150 bp). As for how the authors treated the data: Reads were demultiplexed and collapsed into UMI consensus sequences with MIGEC, and V(D)J alignment was performed with MiXCR. Vaccine-responding clonotypes were identified with edgeR using replicate PBMC samples, with FDR below 0.01 and a log2 fold change above 5 up to day 15 being required. Each bulk clonotype received a CD4 or CD8 identity based on whether the sequenced CD4 or CD8 repertoire contained that clonotype at higher abundance. The raw public data were reprocessed by TCRdb itself: fastp quality trimming at Q25, MiXCR clonotype calling, in-frame beta chains only. Each entry is one CDR3 protein sequence, shown with its most common DNA and genes. It is TCRdb's table, rather than the study itself, that gives the V and J calls and clone size. The table for this sample lists about 260,000 distinct CDR3 sequences; roughly 13% of them were counted only once. The ten largest account for about 0.54% of the sample.

This clonotype originated in a man aged 30 to 39 who received the YFV17D yellow fever vaccine. The sample consisted of CD4+ T cells sorted from PBMCs, taken 45 days after the yellow fever booster vaccination. In this chain, TRBV5-4 is recombined with TRBJ2-1, and TRBD2 matches 8 of the central bases. CDR3 region: CTSSLDSGSYNEQFF. The sequenced DNA: TGTACCAGCAGCTTGGACAGCGGGAGTTACAATGAGCAGTTCTTC.